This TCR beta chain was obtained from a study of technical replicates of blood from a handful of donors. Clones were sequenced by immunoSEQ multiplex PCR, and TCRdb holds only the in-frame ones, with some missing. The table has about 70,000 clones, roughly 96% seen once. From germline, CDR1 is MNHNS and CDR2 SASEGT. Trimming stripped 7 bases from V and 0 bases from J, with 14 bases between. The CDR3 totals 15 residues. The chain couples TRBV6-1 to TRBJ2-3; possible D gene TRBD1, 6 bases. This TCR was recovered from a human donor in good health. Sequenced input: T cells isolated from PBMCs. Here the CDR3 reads CASTARTASTDTQYF. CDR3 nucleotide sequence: TGTGCCAGCACCGCCAGGACAGCTAGCACAGATACGCAGTATTTT.